This T cell receptor (beta chain) was retrieved from a study of CD8+ T cells in alopecia areata. Across the whole study: Recipient mice, approximately 7-10-week-old female C3H/HeJ animals, received skin from roughly 6-12-month-old C3H/HeJ graft donors with spontaneous alopecia.

Broader study findings: Clonality in lesional scalp, especially alopecia totalis/universalis, exceeded that of normal scalp.

The CDR3 sequence is 13 residues long. Germline values: CDR1 NNHNN, CDR2 SYGAGS (reference sequence). The V and J ends lost 5 bases and 4 bases respectively, with 10 bases between them. A note on this clone: The antigen is not known. Gene names are mouse gene names. The read stops 4 residues short of the end of the CDR3; the missing end is completed from the germline J gene.

The sorting of pooled cutaneous lymph node cells relied on CD4, CD8alpha, NKG2D, NKG2ACE and other markers. cDNA prepared by RNA extraction and subsequent reverse transcription served as the template for sequencing. Profiled with immunoSEQ multiplex PCR; TCRdb holds only in-frame clones, not every one. The record shows more than 250,000 clones for this sample, with no singletons present. This receptor was obtained from a C3H/HeJ mouse with alopecia areata. The strain's MHC type: H2-k. Sequencing input: CD4+ T cells sorted from a lymph node. The rearrangement links TRBV13-2 to TRBJ2-1, with D tentatively TRBD1 (6 bases). CDR3 amino acids: CASGNRVYAEQFF. The sequenced part of the CDR3 DNA is TGTGCCAGCGGCAACAGGGTTTATGCT.